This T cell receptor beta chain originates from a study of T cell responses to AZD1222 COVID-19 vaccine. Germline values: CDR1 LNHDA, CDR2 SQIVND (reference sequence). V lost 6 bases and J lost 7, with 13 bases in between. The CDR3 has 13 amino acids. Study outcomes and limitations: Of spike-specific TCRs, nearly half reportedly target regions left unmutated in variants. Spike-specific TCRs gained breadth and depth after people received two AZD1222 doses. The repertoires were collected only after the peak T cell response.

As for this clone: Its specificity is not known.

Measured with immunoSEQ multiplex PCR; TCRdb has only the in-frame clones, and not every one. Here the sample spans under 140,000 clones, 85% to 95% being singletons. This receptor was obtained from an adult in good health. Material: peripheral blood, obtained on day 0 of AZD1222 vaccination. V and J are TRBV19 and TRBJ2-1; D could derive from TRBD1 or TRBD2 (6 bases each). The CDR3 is CASSGGPWNEQFF. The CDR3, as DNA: TGTGCCAGTAGCGGGGGCCCGTGGAATGAGCAGTTCTTC. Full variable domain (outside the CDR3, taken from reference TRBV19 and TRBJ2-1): DGGITQSPKYLFRKEGQNVTLSCEQNLNHDAMYWYRQDPGQGLRLIYYSQIVNDFQKGDIAEGYSVSREKKESFPLTVTSAQKNPTAFYLCASSGGPWNEQFFGPGTRLTVL.